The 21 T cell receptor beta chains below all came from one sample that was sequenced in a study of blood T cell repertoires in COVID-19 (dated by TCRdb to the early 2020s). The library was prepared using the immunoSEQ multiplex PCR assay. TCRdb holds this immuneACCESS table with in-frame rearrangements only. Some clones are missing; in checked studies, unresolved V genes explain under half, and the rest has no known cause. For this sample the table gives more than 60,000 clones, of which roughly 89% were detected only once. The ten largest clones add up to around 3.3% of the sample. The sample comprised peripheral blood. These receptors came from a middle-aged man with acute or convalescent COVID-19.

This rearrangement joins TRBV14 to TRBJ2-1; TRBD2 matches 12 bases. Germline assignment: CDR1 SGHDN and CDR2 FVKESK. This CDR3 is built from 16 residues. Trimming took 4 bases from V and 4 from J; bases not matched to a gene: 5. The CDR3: CASSRPGLAGYNEQFF. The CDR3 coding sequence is TGTGCCAGCAGCCGACCGGGACTAGCGGGTTACAATGAGCAGTTCTTC.

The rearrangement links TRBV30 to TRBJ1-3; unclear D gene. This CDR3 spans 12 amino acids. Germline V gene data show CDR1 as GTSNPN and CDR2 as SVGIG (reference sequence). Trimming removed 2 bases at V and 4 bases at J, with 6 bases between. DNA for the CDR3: TGTGCCTGGAGTTTCCGGGGAAACACCATATATTTT. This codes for CAWSFRGNTIYF.

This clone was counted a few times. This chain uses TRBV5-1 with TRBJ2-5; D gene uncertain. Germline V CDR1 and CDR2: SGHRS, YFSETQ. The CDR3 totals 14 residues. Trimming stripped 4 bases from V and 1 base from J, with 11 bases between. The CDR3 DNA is TGCGCCAGCAGCGCGCAACCTAGCCAAGAGACCCAGTACTTC. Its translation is CASSAQPSQETQYF. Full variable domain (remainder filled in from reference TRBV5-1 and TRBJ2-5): KAGVTQTPRYLIKTRGQQVTLSCSPISGHRSVSWYQQTPGQGLQFLFEYFSETQRNKGNFPGRFSGRQFSNSRSEMNVSTLELGDSALYLCASSAQPSQETQYFGPGTRLLVL.

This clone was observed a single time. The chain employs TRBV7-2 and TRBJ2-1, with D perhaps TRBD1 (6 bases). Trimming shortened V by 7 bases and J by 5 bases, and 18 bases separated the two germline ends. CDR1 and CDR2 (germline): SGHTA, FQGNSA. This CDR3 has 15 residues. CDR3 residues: CASTQGQILNNEQFF. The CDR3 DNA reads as TGTGCCAGCACCCAGGGACAAATACTCAACAATGAGCAGTTCTTC.

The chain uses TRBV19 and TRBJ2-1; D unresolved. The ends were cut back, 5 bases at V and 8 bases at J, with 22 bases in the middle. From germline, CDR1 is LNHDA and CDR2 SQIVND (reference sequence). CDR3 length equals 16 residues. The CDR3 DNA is TGTGCCAGTAGTGACATTCTCCGTTTGGCTGGCGATGAGCAGTTCTTC. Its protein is CASSDILRLAGDEQFF.

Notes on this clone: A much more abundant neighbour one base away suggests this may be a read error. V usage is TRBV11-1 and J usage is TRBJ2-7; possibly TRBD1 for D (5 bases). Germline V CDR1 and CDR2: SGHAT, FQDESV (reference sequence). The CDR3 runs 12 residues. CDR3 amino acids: CVSSARVYEQYF. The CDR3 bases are TGTGTCAGCAGCGCCAGGGTCTACGAGCAGTACTTC.

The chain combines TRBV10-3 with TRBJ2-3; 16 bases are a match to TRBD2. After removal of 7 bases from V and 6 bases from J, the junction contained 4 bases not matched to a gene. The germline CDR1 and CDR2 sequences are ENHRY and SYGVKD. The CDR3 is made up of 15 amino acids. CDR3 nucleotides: TGTGCCATCACCGCGGGACTAGCGGGAGGGGATACGCAGTATTTT. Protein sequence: CAITAGLAGGDTQYF.

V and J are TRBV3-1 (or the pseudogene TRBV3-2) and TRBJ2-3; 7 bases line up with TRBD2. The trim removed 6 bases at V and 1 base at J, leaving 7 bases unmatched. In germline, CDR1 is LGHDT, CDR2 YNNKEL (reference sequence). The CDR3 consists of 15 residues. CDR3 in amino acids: CASSYGTTRTDTQYF. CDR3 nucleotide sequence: TGTGCCAGCAGTTACGGGACTACTCGCACAGATACGCAGTATTTT.

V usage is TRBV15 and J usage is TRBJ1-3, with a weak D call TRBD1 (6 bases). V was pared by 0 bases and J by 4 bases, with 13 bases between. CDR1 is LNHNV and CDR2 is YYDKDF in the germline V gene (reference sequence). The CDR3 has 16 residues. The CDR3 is CATSRDRGGSGNTIYF. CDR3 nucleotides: TGTGCCACCAGCAGAGACCGAGGGGGATCGGGAAACACCATATATTTT.

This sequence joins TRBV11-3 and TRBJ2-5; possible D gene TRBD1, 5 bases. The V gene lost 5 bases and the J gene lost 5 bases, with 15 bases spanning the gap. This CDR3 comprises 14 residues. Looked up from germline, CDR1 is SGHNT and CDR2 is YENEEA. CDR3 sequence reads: CASSQTGRVETQYF. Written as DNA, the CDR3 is TGTGCCAGCAGCCAAACGGGCAGGGTGGAGACCCAGTACTTC.

CDR3 loop: CASSAQAGVSEQYF. CDR3 nucleotides: TGTGCCAGCAGCGCCCAAGCGGGAGTCTCCGAGCAGTACTTC. The rearrangement joins TRBV9 to TRBJ2-7, with 8 bases aligning to TRBD2. This CDR3 spans 14 amino acids. CDR1 and CDR2 (germline): SGDLS, YYNGEE. J lost 6 bases, V lost 3 bases, and 8 bases had no gene match.

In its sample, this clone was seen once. The CDR3 region is CASTGGARDTQYF. The CDR3 DNA reads TGTGCCAGTACTGGAGGGGCACGAGATACGCAGTATTTT. This sequence joins TRBV19 and TRBJ2-3; D perhaps matches TRBD2 (6 bases). The CDR3 consists of 13 residues. The germline V gene has CDR1 LNHDA and CDR2 SQIVND (reference sequence). V was clipped by 7 bases and J by 5 bases, with 13 bases between them.

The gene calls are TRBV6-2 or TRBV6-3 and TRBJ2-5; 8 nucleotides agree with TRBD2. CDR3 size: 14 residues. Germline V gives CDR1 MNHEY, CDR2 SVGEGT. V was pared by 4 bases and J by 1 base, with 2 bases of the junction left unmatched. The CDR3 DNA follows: TGTGCCAGCAGTTTAGCGGGGAGCCAAGAGACCCAGTACTTC. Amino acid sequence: CASSLAGSQETQYF.

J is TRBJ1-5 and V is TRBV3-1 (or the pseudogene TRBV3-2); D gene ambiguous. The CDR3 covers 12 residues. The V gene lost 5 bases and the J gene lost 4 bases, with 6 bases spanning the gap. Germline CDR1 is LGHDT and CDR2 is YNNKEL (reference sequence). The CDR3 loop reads CASSFRNQPQHF. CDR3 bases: TGTGCCAGCAGCTTCAGGAATCAGCCCCAGCATTTT.

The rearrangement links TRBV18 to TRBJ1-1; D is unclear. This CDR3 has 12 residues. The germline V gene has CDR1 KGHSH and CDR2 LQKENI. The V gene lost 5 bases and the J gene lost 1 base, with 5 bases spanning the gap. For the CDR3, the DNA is TGTGCCAGCTCAGTCCGGAACACTGAAGCTTTCTTT. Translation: CASSVRNTEAFF.

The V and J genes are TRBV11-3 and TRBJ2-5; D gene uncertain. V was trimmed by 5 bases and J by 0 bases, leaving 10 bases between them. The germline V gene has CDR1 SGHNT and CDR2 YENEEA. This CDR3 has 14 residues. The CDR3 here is CASSTTRDQETQYF. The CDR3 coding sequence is TGTGCCAGCAGCACGACTCGGGACCAAGAGACCCAGTACTTC.

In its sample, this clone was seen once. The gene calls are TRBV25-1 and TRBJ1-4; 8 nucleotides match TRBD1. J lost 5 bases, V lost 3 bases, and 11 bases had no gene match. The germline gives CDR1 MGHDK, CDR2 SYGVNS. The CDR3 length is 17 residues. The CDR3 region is CASSDRSQGAVNEKLFF. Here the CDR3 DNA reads TGTGCCAGCAGTGATCGGTCGCAGGGGGCGGTGAATGAAAAACTGTTTTTT.

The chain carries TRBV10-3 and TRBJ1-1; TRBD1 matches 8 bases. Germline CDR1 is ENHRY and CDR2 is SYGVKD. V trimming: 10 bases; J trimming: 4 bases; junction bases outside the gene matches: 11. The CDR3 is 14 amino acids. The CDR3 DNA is TGTGCCACGCGGCCTGATGACAGGGGCACTGAAGCTTTCTTT. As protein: CATRPDDRGTEAFF.

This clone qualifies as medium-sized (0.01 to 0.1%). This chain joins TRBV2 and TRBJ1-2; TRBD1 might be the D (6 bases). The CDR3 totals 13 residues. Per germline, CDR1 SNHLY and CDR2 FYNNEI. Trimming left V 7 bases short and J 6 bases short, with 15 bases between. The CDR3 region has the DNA TGTGCCAGCACCGCACAGGGAGTTCATGGCTACACCTTC. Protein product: CASTAQGVHGYTF.

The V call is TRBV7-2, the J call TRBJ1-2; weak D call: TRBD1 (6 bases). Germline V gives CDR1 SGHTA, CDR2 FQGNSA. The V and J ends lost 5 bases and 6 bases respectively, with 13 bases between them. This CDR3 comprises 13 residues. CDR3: CASSDHQGNGYTF. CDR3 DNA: TGTGCCAGCAGCGACCATCAGGGGAATGGCTACACCTTC.

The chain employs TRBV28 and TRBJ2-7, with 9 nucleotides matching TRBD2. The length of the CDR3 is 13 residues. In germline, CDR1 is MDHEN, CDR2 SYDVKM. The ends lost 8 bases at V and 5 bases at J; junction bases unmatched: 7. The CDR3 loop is CASCGRVWNEQYF. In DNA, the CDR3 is TGTGCCAGCTGCGGGAGGGTGTGGAACGAGCAGTACTTC.